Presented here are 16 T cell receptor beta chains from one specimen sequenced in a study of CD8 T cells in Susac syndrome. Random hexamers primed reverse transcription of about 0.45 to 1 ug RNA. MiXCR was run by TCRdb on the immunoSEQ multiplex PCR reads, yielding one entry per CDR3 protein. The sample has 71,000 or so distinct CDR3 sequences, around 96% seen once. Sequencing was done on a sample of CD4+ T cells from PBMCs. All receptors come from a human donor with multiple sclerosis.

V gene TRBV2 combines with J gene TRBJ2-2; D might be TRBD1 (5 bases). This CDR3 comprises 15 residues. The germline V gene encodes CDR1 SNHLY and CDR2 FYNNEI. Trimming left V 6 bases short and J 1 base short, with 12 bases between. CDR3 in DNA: TGTGCCAGCAGCCTCAGGGCGATGAACACCGGGGAGCTGTTTTTT. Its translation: CASSLRAMNTGELFF.

CDR3 sequence (DNA): TGTGCCAGCAGTACGGGACAGGGCATTGACACCTTC. It translates to CASSTGQGIDTF. This chain joins TRBV12-3 or TRBV12-4 and TRBJ1-2; 9 bases are shared with TRBD1. CDR3 size: 12 residues. After removal of 5 bases from V and 12 bases from J, the junction contained 7 bases not matched to a gene.

The CDR3 coding sequence is TGCAGTGCTAGAGAATTAATTGGGCTAGCGGGGGCCCACGAGCAGTACTTC. Residues: CSARELIGLAGAHEQYF. The chain combines TRBV20-1 with TRBJ2-7, with 10 bases fitting TRBD2. V was pared by 0 bases and J by 5 bases, with 13 bases of the junction left unmatched. In germline, CDR1 is DFQATT, CDR2 SNEGSKA (reference sequence). The CDR3 has 17 amino acids.

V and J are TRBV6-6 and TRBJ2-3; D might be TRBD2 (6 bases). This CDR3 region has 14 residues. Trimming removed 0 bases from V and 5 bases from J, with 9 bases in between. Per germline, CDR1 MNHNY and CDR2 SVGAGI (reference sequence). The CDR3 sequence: CASSYSGGVDTQYF. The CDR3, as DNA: TGTGCCAGCAGTTACTCCGGAGGGGTAGATACGCAGTATTTT.

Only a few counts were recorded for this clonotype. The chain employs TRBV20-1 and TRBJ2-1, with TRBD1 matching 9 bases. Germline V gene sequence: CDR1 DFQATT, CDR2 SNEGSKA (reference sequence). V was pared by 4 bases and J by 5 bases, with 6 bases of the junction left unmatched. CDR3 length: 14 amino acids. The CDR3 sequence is CSANRDRENNEQFF. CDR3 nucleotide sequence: TGCAGTGCTAACCGGGACAGGGAAAACAATGAGCAGTTCTTC.

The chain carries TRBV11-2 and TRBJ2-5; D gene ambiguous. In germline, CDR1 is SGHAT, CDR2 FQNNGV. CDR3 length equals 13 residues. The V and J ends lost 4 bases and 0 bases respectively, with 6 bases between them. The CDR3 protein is CASSSPYQETQYF. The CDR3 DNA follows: TGTGCCAGCAGCTCGCCATACCAAGAGACCCAGTACTTC.

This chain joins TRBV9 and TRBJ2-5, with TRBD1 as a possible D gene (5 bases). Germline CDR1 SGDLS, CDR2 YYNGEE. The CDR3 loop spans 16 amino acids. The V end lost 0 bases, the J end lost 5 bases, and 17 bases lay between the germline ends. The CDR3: CASSVEGLAAGETQYF. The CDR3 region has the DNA TGTGCCAGCAGCGTAGAGGGGTTGGCAGCAGGGGAGACCCAGTACTTC.

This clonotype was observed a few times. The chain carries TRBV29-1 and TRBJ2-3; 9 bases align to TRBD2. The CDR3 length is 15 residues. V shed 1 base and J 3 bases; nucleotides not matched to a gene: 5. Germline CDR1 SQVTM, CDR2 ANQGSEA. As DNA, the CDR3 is TGCAGCGTTGAAGCGGCTAGCGGGGCGACAGATACGCAGTATTTT. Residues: CSVEAASGATDTQYF.

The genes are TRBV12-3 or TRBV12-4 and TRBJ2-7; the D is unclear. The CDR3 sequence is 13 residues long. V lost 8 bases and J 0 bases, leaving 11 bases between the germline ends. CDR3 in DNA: TGTGCCAGCCAAACCAACAGCTCCTACGAGCAGTACTTC. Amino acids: CASQTNSSYEQYF.

CDR3 coding DNA: TGTGCCAGTGAAGGGGGGGCCGGCAATCAGCCCCAGCATTTT. It is translated as CASEGGAGNQPQHF. The chain couples TRBV5-8 to TRBJ1-5; TRBD1 is a possible D gene (6 bases). The V end was cut by 8 bases, the J end by 2 bases, with 14 bases between. The CDR3 covers 14 residues. Germline CDR1 and CDR2: SGHTS and YDEGEE.

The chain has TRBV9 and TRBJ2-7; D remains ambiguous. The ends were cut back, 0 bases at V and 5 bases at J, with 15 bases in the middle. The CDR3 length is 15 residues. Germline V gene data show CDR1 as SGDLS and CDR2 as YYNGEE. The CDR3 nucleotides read TGTGCCAGCAGCGTAGACGAAGGGTTCGTGGACGAGCAGTACTTC. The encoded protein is CASSVDEGFVDEQYF. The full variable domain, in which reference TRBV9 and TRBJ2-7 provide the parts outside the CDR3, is DSGVTQTPKHLITATGQRVTLRCSPRSGDLSVYWYQQSLDQGLQFLIQYYNGEERAKGNILERFSAQQFPDLHSELNLSSLELGDSALYFCASSVDEGFVDEQYFGPGTRLTVT.

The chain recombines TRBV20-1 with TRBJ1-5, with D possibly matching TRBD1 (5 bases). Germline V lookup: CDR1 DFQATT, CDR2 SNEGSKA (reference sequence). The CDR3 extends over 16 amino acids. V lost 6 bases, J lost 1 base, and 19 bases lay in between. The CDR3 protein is CSASAGPGESNQPQHF. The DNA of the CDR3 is TGCAGTGCGTCTGCAGGGCCCGGTGAGAGCAATCAGCCCCAGCATTTT.

The CDR3 loop is CASSQAYSDTQYF. The CDR3 DNA reads TGTGCCAGCAGCCAAGCCTACTCAGATACGCAGTATTTT. The chain recombines TRBV3-1 with TRBJ2-3, with no clear D. There are 13 residues in the CDR3. Looked up from germline, CDR1 is LGHDT and CDR2 is YNNKEL (reference sequence). V lost 1 base to trimming and J lost 4 bases, with 6 bases between them.

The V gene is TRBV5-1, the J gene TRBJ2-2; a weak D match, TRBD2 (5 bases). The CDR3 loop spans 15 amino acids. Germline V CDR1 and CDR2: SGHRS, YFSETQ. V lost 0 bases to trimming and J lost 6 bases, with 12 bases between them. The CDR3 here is CASSLGDIGAGELFF. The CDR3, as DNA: TGCGCCAGCAGCTTGGGCGACATCGGGGCCGGGGAGCTGTTTTTT.

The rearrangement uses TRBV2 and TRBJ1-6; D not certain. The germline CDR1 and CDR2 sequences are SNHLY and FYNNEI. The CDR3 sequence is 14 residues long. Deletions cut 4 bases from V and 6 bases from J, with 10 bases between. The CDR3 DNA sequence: TGTGCCAGCAGTGTGGGTAGAGGTAATTCACCCCTCCACTTT. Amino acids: CASSVGRGNSPLHF.

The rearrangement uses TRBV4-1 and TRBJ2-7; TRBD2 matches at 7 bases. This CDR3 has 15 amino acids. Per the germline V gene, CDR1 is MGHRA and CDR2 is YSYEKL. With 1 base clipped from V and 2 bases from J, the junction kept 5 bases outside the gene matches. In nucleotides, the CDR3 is TGCGCCAGCAGCCAAGGACTAGCAGTCGCCTACGAGCAGTACTTC. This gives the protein CASSQGLAVAYEQYF.